One and the same sample provided the 10 T cell receptor beta chains below, sequenced in a study of shared clonotypes between healthy human individuals. Only in-frame clones appear in the TCRdb table, and some are missing; sequencing was by immunoSEQ multiplex PCR. The table includes some 530,000 clones, 60% to 80% detected once. The sequenced sample consisted of PBMCs. All receptors derive from a woman in her forties in good health. Some clones in this sample may be carry-over from other donors' samples.

The rearrangement links TRBV5-1 to TRBJ2-7, with a weak D call TRBD1 (5 bases). Germline V gives CDR1 SGHRS, CDR2 YFSETQ. The CDR3 consists of 15 residues. V lost 6 bases and J lost 6, with 22 bases in between. CDR3 coding DNA: TGCGCCAGCATCTCCCGACCCCAGGCGCAGGGCGAGCAGTACTTC. This translates into CASISRPQAQGEQYF.

This rearrangement joins TRBV7-2 to TRBJ2-7; D unresolved. CDR3 length equals 13 residues. V was pared by 6 bases and J by 3 bases, with 12 bases between. Germline assignment: CDR1 SGHTA and CDR2 FQGNSA. The CDR3 nucleotides are TGTGCCAGCAGGTCCTCCGCCCTCTACGAGCAGTACTTC. The encoded protein is CASRSSALYEQYF. The complete variable domain, with remaining parts taken from reference TRBV7-2 and TRBJ2-7, reads GAGVSQSPSNKVTEKGKDVELRCDPISGHTALYWYRQSLGQGLEFLIYFQGNSAPDKSGLPSDRFSAERTGGSVSTLTIQRTQQEDSAVYLCASRSSALYEQYFGPGTRLTVT.

This chain links TRBV6-5 with TRBJ2-1; either TRBD1 or TRBD2 may fit D (5 bases each). Per the germline V gene, CDR1 is MNHEY and CDR2 is SVGAGI. This CDR3 is 14 amino acids long. The ends were cut back, 0 bases at V and 6 bases at J, with 9 bases in the middle. The CDR3 loop is CASSYSGEGNEQFF. Here the CDR3 DNA reads TGTGCCAGCAGTTACTCGGGGGAAGGCAATGAGCAGTTCTTC.

This rearrangement joins TRBV9 to TRBJ1-2; 8 bases match TRBD1. Germline V gene lookup returns CDR1 SGDLS and CDR2 YYNGEE. CDR3 size: 14 residues. Trimming cost V 0 bases and J 6 bases; bases outside gene matches: 4. The CDR3 is CASSVGMDRDGYTF. In DNA, the CDR3 is TGTGCCAGCAGCGTAGGAATGGACAGGGATGGCTACACCTTC. Variable domain in full (rest from reference TRBV9 and TRBJ1-2): DSGVTQTPKHLITATGQRVTLRCSPRSGDLSVYWYQQSLDQGLQFLIQYYNGEERAKGNILERFSAQQFPDLHSELNLSSLELGDSALYFCASSVGMDRDGYTFGSGTRLTVV.

V is TRBV7-3 and J is TRBJ2-2, with unresolved D. Deletions cut 4 bases from V and 6 bases from J, with 12 bases between. The CDR3 runs to 14 residues. Looked up from germline, CDR1 is SGHTA and CDR2 is FQGTGA. The CDR3 loop is CASSYSATAGELFF. DNA of the CDR3: TGTGCCAGCAGCTATTCAGCCACGGCCGGGGAGCTGTTTTTT. Supplemented by reference TRBV7-3 and TRBJ2-2, the full variable domain reads GAGVSQTPSNKVTEKGKYVELRCDPISGHTALYWYRQSLGQGPEFLIYFQGTGAADDSGLPNDRFFAVRPEGSVSTLKIQRTERGDSAVYLCASSYSATAGELFFGEGSRLTVL.

The J gene is TRBJ2-5, the V gene TRBV20-1, with unresolved D. CDR3 length: 11 residues. Germline CDR1 reads DFQATT; CDR2 reads SNEGSKA (reference sequence). V was cut by 5 bases and J by 1 base, with 5 bases left in between. CDR3 region: CSASFQETQYF. The CDR3 DNA sequence: TGCAGTGCTTCCTTCCAAGAGACCCAGTACTTC.

The chain has TRBV19 and TRBJ2-3; D could derive from TRBD1 or TRBD2 (5 bases each). Between the trimmed V and J ends, which lost 4 bases and 0 bases, there was a span of 8 bases. The germline CDR1 and CDR2 sequences are LNHDA and SQIVND (reference sequence). This CDR3 comprises 14 residues. The CDR3: CASSNGDSTDTQYF. The CDR3 region has the DNA TGTGCCAGTAGTAACGGGGACAGCACAGATACGCAGTATTTT.

Turning to this clone: Other DNA sequences in the same sample also yield this CDR3. The rearrangement uses TRBV18 and TRBJ1-1, with a possible D match to TRBD1 (6 bases). V was trimmed by 4 bases and J by 3 bases, leaving 9 bases between them. The CDR3 sequence is 13 residues long. From germline, CDR1 is KGHSH and CDR2 LQKENI. The CDR3 region is CASSREGDTEAFF. In DNA form, the CDR3 reads TGTGCCAGCTCACGGGAGGGGGACACTGAAGCTTTCTTT.

The rearrangement joins TRBV30 to TRBJ1-2; tentative D call: TRBD1 (6 bases). The length of the CDR3 is 12 residues. Trimming removed 2 bases at V and 4 bases at J, with 8 bases between. From germline, CDR1 is GTSNPN and CDR2 SVGIG (reference sequence). The CDR3 DNA is TGTGCCTGGAGTCGGACAGCCTATGGCTACACCTTC. Its translation: CAWSRTAYGYTF.

About this clone: Different DNA sequences within this sample yield the same CDR3. This chain links TRBV9 with TRBJ1-5, with D possibly TRBD1 on 5 matching bases. This CDR3 has 15 residues. Trimming pared 0 bases from V and 1 base from J, leaving 8 bases between. Germline V CDR1 and CDR2: SGDLS, YYNGEE. The CDR3 here is CASSVDWDSNQPQHF. The CDR3 DNA is TGTGCCAGCAGCGTAGATTGGGACAGCAATCAGCCCCAGCATTTT.